This note documents a single TCR beta chain sequence. The antigen is undetermined. The table came from immunoSEQ multiplex PCR; TCRdb's copy has only in-frame clones and leaves some out. The table shows around 140,000 clones, with 91% occurring only once. This entry is derived from a study of T cell responses to AZD1222 COVID-19 vaccine. Findings of the study overall: Seropositive at baseline were only a handful of AZD1222 recipients.

Germline V lookup: CDR1 SGHRS, CDR2 YFSETQ. The CDR3 consists of 13 residues. J was trimmed by 3 bases and V by 9 bases; bases with no gene match: 8. Here the sequenced sample was peripheral blood, taken on day 0 of AZD1222 vaccination. The sequence came from an adult in good health. The gene calls are TRBV5-1 and TRBJ1-1, with 7 bases fitting TRBD1. The CDR3: CATSGGRDTEAFF. Written as DNA, the CDR3 is TGCGCCACCTCAGGGGGGCGCGACACTGAAGCTTTCTTT.